This record looks at one TCR beta chain sequence and its context. Antigen: not known. This record belongs to a study of T cells in Graves' hyperthyroidism and ophthalmopathy. Regarding the study as a whole: Blood also showed most of the thyroid clonotypes that were expanded above 0.001.

The source material, RNA transcripts, was used to amplify TCR beta CDR3 regions. First-round RT-PCR targeting the TCR CDR3 was performed with the HTBI primer set. In TCRdb, the multiplex PCR reads were re-called with MiXCR into one record per CDR3 protein. The sample includes hundreds of thousands of distinct CDR3 sequences, about 25% of them seen just once. The sequence was obtained from a man aged 45 to 65 with Graves' hyperthyroidism. The sample comprised blood.

The CDR3 region is CASSFFPLGGPGANVLTF. In DNA form, the CDR3 reads TGTGCCAGCAGCTTTTTCCCCCTGGGTGGACCTGGGGCCAACGTCCTGACTTTC. The gene calls are TRBV5-5 and TRBJ2-6; D not certain. Germline CDR1 is SGHKS and CDR2 is YYEKEE (reference sequence). This CDR3 spans 18 amino acids. Deletions cut 2 bases from V and 2 bases from J, with 17 bases between. The variable domain in full, completed from reference TRBV5-5 and TRBJ2-6, reads DAGVTQSPTHLIKTRGQQVTLRCSPISGHKSVSWYQQVLGQGPQFIFQYYEKEERGRGNFPDRFSARQFPNYSSELNVNALLLGDSALYLCASSFFPLGGPGANVLTFGAGSRLTVL.